The 5 T cell receptor beta chains in this list originate from one sample, sequenced in a study of T cell responses to AZD1222 COVID-19 vaccine (dated by TCRdb to the early 2020s). The library was obtained by the immunoSEQ multiplex PCR assay. Not all clones reach the TCRdb copy of this immuneACCESS table, which keeps in-frame sequences only. Checked studies attribute under half of the gap to unresolved V genes and leave the rest unexplained. The sample includes 120,000 to 150,000 clones, with 75% to 85% observed a single time. The top ten clones comprise 4.1% of the sample. The time point label on this specimen signifies: baseline before first vaccination. Reading the label with the study, this specimen's treatment or condition is: meningococcal conjugate vaccine given as trial control. The material sequenced was peripheral blood, taken on day 0 of MenACWY control vaccination. All receptors come from an adult in good health.

The chain joins TRBV18 to TRBJ1-1; D is possibly TRBD1 (5 bases). CDR3 size: 15 residues. Looked up from germline, CDR1 is KGHSH and CDR2 is LQKENI. Trimming pared 1 base from V and 0 bases from J, leaving 9 bases between. The CDR3 region has the DNA TGTGCCAGCTCACCACAAGAGGACATGAACACTGAAGCTTTCTTT. It codes for CASSPQEDMNTEAFF.

V usage is TRBV11-3 and J usage is TRBJ2-1; 7 bases are a match to TRBD1. This CDR3 has 15 residues. The trim removed 1 base at V and 0 bases at J, leaving 0 bases unmatched. Germline V CDR1 and CDR2: SGHNT, YENEEA. CDR3 nucleotide sequence: TGTGCCAGCAGCTTAGCAGGGGGCTCCTACAATGAGCAGTTCTTC. This translates into CASSLAGGSYNEQFF.

V usage is TRBV5-5 and J usage is TRBJ1-1; D is uncertain. Per the germline V gene, CDR1 is SGHKS and CDR2 is YYEKEE (reference sequence). The CDR3 has 13 residues. V was pared by 4 bases and J by 1 base, with 8 bases between. CDR3 DNA sequence: TGTGCCAGCAGCCAAAAAAGGAACACTGAAGCTTTCTTT. Translated: CASSQKRNTEAFF.

The CDR3 DNA is TGTGCCAGCAGCCTCACTATCAGGGACACTGAAGCTTTCTTT. It encodes CASSLTIRDTEAFF. The gene calls are TRBV7-8 and TRBJ1-1, with D perhaps matching TRBD1 (5 bases). The germline V and J ends were trimmed by 5 bases and 3 bases, with 13 bases remaining between them. CDR3 length: 14 amino acids. Germline CDR1 and CDR2: SGHVS and FQNEAQ.

J is TRBJ2-2 and V is TRBV7-3; maybe TRBD2 (5 bases). The V end was cut by 4 bases, the J end by 6 bases, with 12 bases between. CDR1 is SGHTA, CDR2 FQGTGA, per germline. CDR3 size: 14 residues. The CDR3 protein is CASSSLGGSGELFF. Here the CDR3 DNA reads TGTGCCAGCAGCTCTTTAGGCGGGTCCGGGGAGCTGTTTTTT.